Below, 9 T cell receptor beta chains from the same sample are listed, as sequenced in a study of PD-1 blockade in mismatch repair-deficient tumors (dated by TCRdb to 2016 to 2017). The library came from the immunoSEQ multiplex PCR assay. TCRdb provides this immuneACCESS table in a form limited to in-frame rearrangements. Some clones are lacking; in checked studies, under half of them reflect an unresolved V gene, and why the rest are absent is not known. The sample table lists 120,000 or so clones, more than 70% of them with a count of one. 12% of the sample comes from the top ten. Here the sequenced sample was peripheral blood, taken approximately 71 weeks after starting pembrolizumab. These receptors all come from an adult with mismatch repair-deficient cancer.

The chain carries TRBV19 and TRBJ2-7, with D possibly TRBD1 on 7 matching bases. Germline V gene data show CDR1 as LNHDA and CDR2 as SQIVND (reference sequence). The CDR3 has 16 residues. V lost 5 bases, J lost 0 bases, and 17 bases lay in between. The chain's CDR3 is CASSSSRGTDSYEQYF. As DNA, the CDR3 is TGTGCCAGTAGTTCTTCCCGCGGGACAGACTCCTACGAGCAGTACTTC. The variable domain in full, completed from reference TRBV19 and TRBJ2-7, reads DGGITQSPKYLFRKEGQNVTLSCEQNLNHDAMYWYRQDPGQGLRLIYYSQIVNDFQKGDIAEGYSVSREKKESFPLTVTSAQKNPTAFYLCASSSSRGTDSYEQYFGPGTRLTVT.

The chain combines TRBV4-3 with TRBJ2-3, with D tentatively TRBD1 (5 bases). Between the trimmed V and J ends, which lost 0 bases and 0 bases, there was a span of 7 bases. CDR3 size: 15 residues. Germline V lookup: CDR1 LGHNA, CDR2 YSLEER. The CDR3 region has the DNA TGCGCCAGCAGCCAAGAGGCAGGGAGCACAGATACGCAGTATTTT. Its translation is CASSQEAGSTDTQYF.

The rearrangement links TRBV9 to TRBJ1-3, with D hard to call. From germline, CDR1 is SGDLS and CDR2 YYNGEE. The CDR3 runs 15 residues. Trimming cost V 0 bases and J 4 bases, with 11 bases left between them. The CDR3 DNA reads as TGTGCCAGCAGCGTAGCCCGCGGACCCGGAAACACCATATATTTT. Protein: CASSVARGPGNTIYF.

The chain is built from TRBV11-1 and TRBJ2-4, with 11 bases aligning to TRBD1. This CDR3 has 14 residues. V dropped 5 bases and J dropped 8; count of bases not matched to a gene: 5. Per the germline V gene, CDR1 is SGHAT and CDR2 is FQDESV (reference sequence). The CDR3 DNA follows: TGTGCCAGCAGCGCGGACAGGGGGCCTGACATTCAGTACTTC. Its translation is CASSADRGPDIQYF.

V usage is TRBV10-3 and J usage is TRBJ2-1; 9 bases map to TRBD2. J lost 5 bases, V lost 4 bases, and 3 bases had no gene match. Per the germline V gene, CDR1 is ENHRY and CDR2 is SYGVKD. The CDR3 is 14 residues long. DNA of the CDR3: TGTGCCATCAGTGGGAGACTAGCGGACAATGAGCAGTTCTTC. Residues: CAISGRLADNEQFF.

V and J are TRBV11-2 and TRBJ1-2, with D hard to call. Trimming removed 1 base at V and 4 bases at J, with 4 bases between. Germline values: CDR1 SGHAT, CDR2 FQNNGV. The CDR3 is made up of 12 amino acids. CDR3 sequence (DNA): TGTGCCAGCAGCTTAGGGGTCTATGGCTACACCTTC. It encodes CASSLGVYGYTF.

The chain has TRBV10-2 and TRBJ2-5, with a possible D match to TRBD2 (7 bases). The germline V gene has CDR1 WSHSY and CDR2 SAAADI. The V end lost 6 bases, the J end lost 5 bases, and 19 bases lay between the germline ends. This CDR3 has 15 residues. The CDR3, as DNA: TGCGCCAGCAGGGGGGAGGGGGGTACATGGGAGACCCAGTACTTC. This codes for CASRGEGGTWETQYF.

The chain employs TRBV4-1 and TRBJ2-7, with 9 bases lining up with TRBD2. This CDR3 has 20 amino acids. V was clipped by 4 bases and J by 2 bases; unmatched bases: 21. CDR1 MGHRA and CDR2 YSYEKL come from the germline V gene. The CDR3 reads CASSLWNVAGLKRGAYEQYF. The DNA for the CDR3 is TGCGCCAGCAGCCTCTGGAACGTCGCAGGTCTAAAGCGGGGGGCCTACGAGCAGTACTTC.

V is TRBV6-6 and J is TRBJ2-4; tentatively, D is TRBD1 or TRBD2 (7 bases each). CDR1 MNHNY and CDR2 SVGAGI come from the germline V gene (reference sequence). The CDR3 is made up of 15 amino acids. Trimming left V 5 bases short and J 1 base short, with 12 bases between. As DNA, the CDR3 is TGTGCCAGCAGTACAGGGGAGGGGGCCAAAAACATTCAGTACTTC. It specifies CASSTGEGAKNIQYF.